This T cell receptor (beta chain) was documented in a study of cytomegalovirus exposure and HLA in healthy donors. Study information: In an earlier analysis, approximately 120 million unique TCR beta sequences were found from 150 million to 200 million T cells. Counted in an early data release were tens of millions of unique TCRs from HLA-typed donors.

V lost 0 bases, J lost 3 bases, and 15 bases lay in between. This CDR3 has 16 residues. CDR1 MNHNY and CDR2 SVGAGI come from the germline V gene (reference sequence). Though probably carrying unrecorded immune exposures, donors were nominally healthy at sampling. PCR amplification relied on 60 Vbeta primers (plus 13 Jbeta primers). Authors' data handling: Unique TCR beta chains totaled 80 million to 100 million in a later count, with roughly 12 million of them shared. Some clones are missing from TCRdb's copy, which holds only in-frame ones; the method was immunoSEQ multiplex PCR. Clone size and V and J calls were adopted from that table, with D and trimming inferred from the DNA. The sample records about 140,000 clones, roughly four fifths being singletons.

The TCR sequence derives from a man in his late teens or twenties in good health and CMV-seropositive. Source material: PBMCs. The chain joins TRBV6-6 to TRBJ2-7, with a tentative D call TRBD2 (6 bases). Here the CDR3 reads CASSYSKSAGLYEQYF. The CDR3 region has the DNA TGTGCCAGCAGTTACTCGAAAAGTGCGGGACTCTACGAGCAGTACTTC.